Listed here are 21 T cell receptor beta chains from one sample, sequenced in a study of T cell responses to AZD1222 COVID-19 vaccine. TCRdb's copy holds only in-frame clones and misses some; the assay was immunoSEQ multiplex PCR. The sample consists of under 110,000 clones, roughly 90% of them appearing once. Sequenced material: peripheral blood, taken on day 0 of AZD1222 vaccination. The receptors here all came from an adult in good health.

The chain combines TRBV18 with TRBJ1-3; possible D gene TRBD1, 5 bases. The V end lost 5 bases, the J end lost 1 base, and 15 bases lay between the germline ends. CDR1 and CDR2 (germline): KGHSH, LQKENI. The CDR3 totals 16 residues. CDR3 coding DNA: TGTGCCAGCTCATCTGACCTGGGGGGGTCTGGAAACACCATATATTTT. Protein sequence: CASSSDLGGSGNTIYF.

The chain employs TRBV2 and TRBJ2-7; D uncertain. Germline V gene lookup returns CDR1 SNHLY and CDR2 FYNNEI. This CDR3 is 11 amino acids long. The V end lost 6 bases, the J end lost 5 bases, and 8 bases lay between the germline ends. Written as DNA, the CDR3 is TGTGCCAGCAGCCGACATGACGAGCAGTACTTC. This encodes CASSRHDEQYF.

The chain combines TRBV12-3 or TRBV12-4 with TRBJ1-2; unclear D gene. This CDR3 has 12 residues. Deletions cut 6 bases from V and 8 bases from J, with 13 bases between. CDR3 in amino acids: CASSAAWVGYTF. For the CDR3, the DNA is TGTGCCAGCAGCGCCGCTTGGGTCGGCTACACCTTC.

CDR3 in DNA: TGTGCCAGTAGTACGACAGGGGGCTCGGAGACCCAGTACTTC. Its protein is CASSTTGGSETQYF. This sequence joins TRBV19 and TRBJ2-5; 10 bases line up with TRBD1. The junction had 4 bases not matched to a gene; V was cut back by 4 bases and J by 5 bases. Per germline, CDR1 LNHDA and CDR2 SQIVND (reference sequence). The CDR3 has 14 amino acids.

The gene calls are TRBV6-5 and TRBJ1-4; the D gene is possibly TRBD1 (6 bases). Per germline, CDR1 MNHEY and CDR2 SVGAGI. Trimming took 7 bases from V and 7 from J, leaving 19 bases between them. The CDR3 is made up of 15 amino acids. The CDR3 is CASILQGDTLEKLFF. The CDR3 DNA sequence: TGTGCCAGCATATTACAAGGGGACACCCTTGAAAAACTGTTTTTT.

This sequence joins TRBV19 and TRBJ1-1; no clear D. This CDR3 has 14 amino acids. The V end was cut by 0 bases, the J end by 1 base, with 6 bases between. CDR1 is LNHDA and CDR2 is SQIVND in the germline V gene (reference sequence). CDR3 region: CASSIENRNTEAFF. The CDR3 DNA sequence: TGTGCCAGTAGTATAGAGAACAGGAACACTGAAGCTTTCTTT.

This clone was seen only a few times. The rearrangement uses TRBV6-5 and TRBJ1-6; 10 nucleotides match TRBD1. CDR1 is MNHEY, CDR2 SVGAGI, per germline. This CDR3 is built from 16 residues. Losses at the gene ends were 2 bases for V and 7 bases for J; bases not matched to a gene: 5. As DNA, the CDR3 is TGTGCCAGCAGTTACATCCTGACAGGGGGCAATTCACCCCTCCACTTT. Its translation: CASSYILTGGNSPLHF.

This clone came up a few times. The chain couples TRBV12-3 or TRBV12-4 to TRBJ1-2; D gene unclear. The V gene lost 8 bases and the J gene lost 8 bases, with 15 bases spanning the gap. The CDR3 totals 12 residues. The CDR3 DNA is TGTGCCAGCGGAGAAACCCCCCAGGGCTACACCTTC. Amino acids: CASGETPQGYTF.

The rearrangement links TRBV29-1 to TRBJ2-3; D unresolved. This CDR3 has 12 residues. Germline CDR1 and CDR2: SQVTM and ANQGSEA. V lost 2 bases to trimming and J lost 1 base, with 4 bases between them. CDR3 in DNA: TGCAGCGTTGAACGGGGCACAGATACGCAGTATTTT. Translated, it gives CSVERGTDTQYF.

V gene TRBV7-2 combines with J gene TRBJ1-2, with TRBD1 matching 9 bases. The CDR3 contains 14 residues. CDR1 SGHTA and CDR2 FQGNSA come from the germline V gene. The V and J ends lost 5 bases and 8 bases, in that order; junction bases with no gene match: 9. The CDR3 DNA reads TGTGCCAGCAGCGTAACAGGGGGCGCGGGAGGCTACACCTTC. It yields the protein CASSVTGGAGGYTF. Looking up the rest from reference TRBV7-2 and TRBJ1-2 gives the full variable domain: GAGVSQSPSNKVTEKGKDVELRCDPISGHTALYWYRQSLGQGLEFLIYFQGNSAPDKSGLPSDRFSAERTGGSVSTLTIQRTQQEDSAVYLCASSVTGGAGGYTFGSGTRLTVV.

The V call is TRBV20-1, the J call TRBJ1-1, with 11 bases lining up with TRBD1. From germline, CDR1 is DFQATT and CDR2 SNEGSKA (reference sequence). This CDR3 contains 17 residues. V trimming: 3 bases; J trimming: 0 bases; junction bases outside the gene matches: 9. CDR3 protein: CSASSGDRGTMNTEAFF. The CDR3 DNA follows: TGCAGTGCTAGTTCAGGGGACAGGGGGACCATGAACACTGAAGCTTTCTTT.

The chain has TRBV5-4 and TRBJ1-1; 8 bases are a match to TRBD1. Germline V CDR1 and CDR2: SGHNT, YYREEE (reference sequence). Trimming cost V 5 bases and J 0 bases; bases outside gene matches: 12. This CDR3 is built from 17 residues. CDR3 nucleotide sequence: TGTGCCAGCAGGACAGGACAGGGAGTGGGGATGAACACTGAAGCTTTCTTT. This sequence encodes CASRTGQGVGMNTEAFF.

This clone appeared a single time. Written as DNA, the CDR3 is TGCAGTGCTTTTTATGGGTCACCCCTCCACTTT. Amino acids: CSAFYGSPLHF. The rearrangement joins TRBV20-1 to TRBJ1-6, with D unresolved. The ends were cut back, 5 bases at V and 10 bases at J, with 9 bases in the middle. Germline V gene sequence: CDR1 DFQATT, CDR2 SNEGSKA (reference sequence). The length of the CDR3 is 11 residues.

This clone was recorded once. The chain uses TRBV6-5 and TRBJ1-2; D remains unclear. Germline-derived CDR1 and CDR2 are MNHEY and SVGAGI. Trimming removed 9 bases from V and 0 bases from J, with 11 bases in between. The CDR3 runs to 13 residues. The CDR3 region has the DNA TGTGCCAGTACCTTGAGCCCTAACTATGGCTACACCTTC. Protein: CASTLSPNYGYTF.

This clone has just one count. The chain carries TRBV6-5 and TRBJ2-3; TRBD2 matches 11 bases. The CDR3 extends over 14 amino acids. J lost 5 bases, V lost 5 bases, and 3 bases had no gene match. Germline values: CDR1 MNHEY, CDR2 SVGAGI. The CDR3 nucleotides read TGTGCCAGCAGTATAGCGGGAGGGAGAGATACGCAGTATTTT. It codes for CASSIAGGRDTQYF.

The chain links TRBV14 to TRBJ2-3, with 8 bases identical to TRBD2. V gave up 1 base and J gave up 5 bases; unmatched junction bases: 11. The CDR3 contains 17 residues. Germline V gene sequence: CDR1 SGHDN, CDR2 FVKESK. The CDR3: CASSQGVSGGPEDTQYF. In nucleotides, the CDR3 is TGTGCCAGCAGCCAAGGCGTCTCGGGAGGGCCCGAAGATACGCAGTATTTT. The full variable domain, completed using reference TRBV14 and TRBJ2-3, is EAGVTQFPSHSVIEKGQTVTLRCDPISGHDNLYWYRRVMGKEIKFLLHFVKESKQDESGMPNNRFLAERTGGTYSTLKVQPAELEDSGVYFCASSQGVSGGPEDTQYFGPGTRLTVL.

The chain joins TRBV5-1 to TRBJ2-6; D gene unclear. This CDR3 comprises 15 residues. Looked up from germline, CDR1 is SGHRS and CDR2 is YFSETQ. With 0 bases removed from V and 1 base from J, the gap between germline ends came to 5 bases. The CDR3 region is CASSLVESGANVLTF. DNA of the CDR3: TGCGCCAGCAGCTTGGTGGAATCTGGGGCCAACGTCCTGACTTTC.

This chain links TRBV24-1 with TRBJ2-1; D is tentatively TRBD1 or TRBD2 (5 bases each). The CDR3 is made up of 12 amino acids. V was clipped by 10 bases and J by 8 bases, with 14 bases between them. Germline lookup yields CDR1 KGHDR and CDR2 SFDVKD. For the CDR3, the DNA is TGTGCCACGAACTCCCGGGGCCATGAGCAGTTCTTC. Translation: CATNSRGHEQFF.

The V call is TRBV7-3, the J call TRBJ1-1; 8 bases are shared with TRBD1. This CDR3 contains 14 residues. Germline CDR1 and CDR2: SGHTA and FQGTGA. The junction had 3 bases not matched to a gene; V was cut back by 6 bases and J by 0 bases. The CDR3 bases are TGTGCCAGCAGACGGACAGGGATGAACACTGAAGCTTTCTTT. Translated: CASRRTGMNTEAFF.

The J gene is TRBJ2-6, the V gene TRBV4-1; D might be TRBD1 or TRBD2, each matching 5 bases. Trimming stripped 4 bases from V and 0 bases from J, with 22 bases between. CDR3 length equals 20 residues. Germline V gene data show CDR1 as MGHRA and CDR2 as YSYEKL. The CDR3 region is CASSPSSGRRIPSGANVLTF. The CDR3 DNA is TGCGCCAGCAGCCCGTCTTCGGGACGGAGAATCCCCTCTGGGGCCAACGTCCTGACTTTC.

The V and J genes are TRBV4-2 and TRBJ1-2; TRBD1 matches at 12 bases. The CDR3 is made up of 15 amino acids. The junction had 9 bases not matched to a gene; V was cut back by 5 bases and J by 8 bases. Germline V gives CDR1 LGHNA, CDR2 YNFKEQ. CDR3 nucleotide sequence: TGTGCCAGCAGCAATACCGGGACAGGGGGCCGGGGCTACACCTTC. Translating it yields CASSNTGTGGRGYTF.